The rows below give T cell receptor beta chains drawn from one sample of a study of post-analysis software for immune sequencing data. TCRdb called the PCR reads again in MiXCR, with one record for every CDR3 protein. The table records fewer than 850,000 distinct CDR3 sequences, roughly 46% of them present only once. The source material was blood. Receptors originate from a girl aged 5-17 years with multiple sclerosis. The CDR3 runs from the conserved cysteine through the conserved F or W. A D gene is named only where the DNA matches it firmly. Not all rows give a size; the values are once, few, many and, for expanded clones, a class.

j_call: TRBJ2-7; d_call: .; clone_size: few; v_call: TRBV20-1; cdr3_aa: CSATLTGTTYYEQYF; cdr3_nt: TGCAGTGCGACTCTAACAGGGACCACCTACTACGAGCAGTACTTC
j_call: TRBJ2-3; d_call: TRBD2; clone_size: .; v_call: TRBV29-1; cdr3_aa: CSVEHLAGDTQYF; cdr3_nt: TGCAGCGTTGAACACTTAGCGGGAGATACGCAGTATTTT
j_call: TRBJ2-5; d_call: .; clone_size: many; v_call: TRBV29-1; cdr3_aa: CSVRWGKETQYF; cdr3_nt: TGCAGCGTTCGTTGGGGAAAAGAGACCCAGTACTTC
j_call: TRBJ1-2; d_call: .; clone_size: few; v_call: TRBV10-2; cdr3_aa: CASRPGPTSYGYTF; cdr3_nt: TGCGCCAGCCGACCGGGACCGACTTCCTATGGCTACACCTTC
j_call: TRBJ2-4; d_call: .; clone_size: once; v_call: TRBV4-3; cdr3_aa: CASSQDVGRGAKNIQYF; cdr3_nt: TGCGCCAGCAGCCAAGATGTGGGACGGGGAGCCAAAAACATTCAGTACTTC
j_call: TRBJ2-7; d_call: .; clone_size: .; v_call: TRBV9; cdr3_aa: CASSVEAGISYEQYF; cdr3_nt: TGCGCCAGCAGCGTAGAGGCAGGGATCTCCTACGAGCAGTACTTC
j_call: TRBJ2-1; d_call: .; clone_size: .; v_call: TRBV5-1; cdr3_aa: CASRPWETRDEQFF; cdr3_nt: TGCGCCAGCAGGCCGTGGGAAACGAGGGATGAGCAGTTCTTC
j_call: TRBJ2-1; d_call: .; clone_size: once; v_call: TRBV5-6; cdr3_aa: CASSLGAANSYNEQFF; cdr3_nt: TGTGCCAGCAGCTTAGGAGCGGCCAACTCCTACAATGAGCAGTTCTTC
j_call: TRBJ2-3; d_call: .; clone_size: .; v_call: TRBV7-9; cdr3_aa: CASSKDSKTDTQYF; cdr3_nt: TGTGCCAGCAGCAAGGACAGTAAGACAGATACGCAGTATTTT
j_call: TRBJ2-3; d_call: TRBD1; clone_size: once; v_call: TRBV20-1; cdr3_aa: CSARDRTGLTDTQYF; cdr3_nt: TGCAGTGCTAGAGATCGGACAGGGCTGACAGATACGCAGTATTTT
j_call: TRBJ1-2; d_call: .; clone_size: .; v_call: TRBV7-8; cdr3_aa: CASSLTQGMGYGYTF; cdr3_nt: TGTGCCAGCAGCTTGACCCAGGGGATGGGGTATGGCTACACCTTC
j_call: TRBJ1-1; d_call: .; clone_size: .; v_call: TRBV3-1; cdr3_aa: CASSQVPQGNTEAFF; cdr3_nt: TGTGCCAGCAGCCAAGTTCCGCAGGGGAACACTGAAGCTTTCTTT
j_call: TRBJ1-2; d_call: .; clone_size: .; v_call: TRBV6-2/TRBV6-3; cdr3_aa: CASSYRGAANYGYTF; cdr3_nt: TGTGCCAGCAGTTACCGAGGAGCGGCTAACTATGGCTACACCTTC
j_call: TRBJ1-2; d_call: .; clone_size: .; v_call: TRBV13; cdr3_aa: CASSLGRTTYGYTF; cdr3_nt: TGTGCCAGCAGCTTAGGCCGCACCACCTATGGCTACACCTTC
j_call: TRBJ2-7; d_call: TRBD1; clone_size: few; v_call: TRBV20-1; cdr3_aa: CSPMGTVRSHEQYF; cdr3_nt: TGCAGCCCCATGGGGACAGTCAGGAGCCACGAGCAGTACTTC
j_call: TRBJ2-7; d_call: .; clone_size: .; v_call: TRBV12-3/TRBV12-4; cdr3_aa: CASSGSSVEQYF; cdr3_nt: TGTGCCAGCAGTGGGTCATCGGTCGAGCAGTACTTC